This T cell receptor beta chain was recorded in a study of beta chain features in type 1 diabetes. This CDR3 region has 15 residues. V trimming: 3 bases; J trimming: 5 bases; junction bases outside the gene matches: 8. Per the germline V gene, CDR1 is MDHEN and CDR2 is SYDVKM. The sequenced template was cDNA made from the entire isolated RNA. Only in-frame clones appear in the TCRdb table, and some are missing; sequencing was by immunoSEQ multiplex PCR. Seen here are 900,000 or so clones, 15% to 20% observed once, and the top ten hold 0.023%. The TCR was taken from a woman aged 18-30 years in good health. Sequences were obtained from naive CD4+ T cells from blood. The V call is TRBV28, the J call TRBJ2-3; TRBD2 matches 7 bases. This chain's CDR3 is CASSFPGSGVDTQYF. The CDR3 nucleotides read TGTGCCAGCAGTTTCCCCGGGAGCGGGGTAGATACGCAGTATTTT.